This TCR beta chain came from a study of quantifying T cell responses using KT2 cells (TCRdb year 2017). Background for the entire study: RNA was DNase-treated and reverse transcribed with TCR alpha and beta constant-region primers, mostly using SuperScript III. PCR2 was performed as a SYBR Green qPCR and was stopped at a predetermined fluorescence threshold so that over-amplification was avoided. Under optimum conditions, the T4 ligation step was estimated to exceed 8% efficiency.

The research as a whole found: KT2 sequences were detected down to the lowest spike-in tested, about one KT2 cell per 100,000 PBMC. Counts of KT2 alpha and beta sequences scaled linearly with input KT2 cell number over several orders of magnitude. This TCR sequencing study did not compare the pipeline side by side with other TCR sequencing techniques. Detection of KT2 sequences showed saturation at very high KT2 spike-in numbers.

V ends up 5 bases short and J 3 bases short, with an unmatched junction base count of 3. The CDR3 has 13 amino acids, counting the end cysteine and phenylalanine. Just the 39-base CDR3 DNA is kept, in frame starting at base 1. Per the germline V gene, SGHNT is the CDR1 and YENEEA is the CDR2. To test the sensitivity and accuracy of the pipeline, known numbers of KT2, a T cell clone whose TCR had already been sequenced, were spiked into unfractionated PBMC. A range of KT2-to-PBMC ratios was set up by mixing KT2 cells into a fixed number of PBMC. The protocol used for the library was UMI-ligation and nested PCR. Using T4 RNA ligase 1, a single-stranded oligonucleotide bearing the Illumina SP2 sequence plus a UMI was ligated onto the 3' end of the cDNA. PCR1 was run for 4 cycles (98 degrees C for 15 s, 69 degrees C for 30 s, 72 degrees C for 40 s), and an equimolar mix of RC1.1 and RC1.2, covering TRBC1 and TRBC2, was used as the beta primer. Starting at PCR2, the TCR alpha and beta chains were handled separately, and sample indices and Illumina adaptors were added. The UMI, placed after an 8-base spacer, consisted of 12 random nucleotides arranged as two hexamers with a spacer between them. Libraries were sequenced on an Illumina MiSeq using v2 2x251 paired-end chemistry, with around 12 samples typically included per run. PhiX DNA at roughly 4.5-7.5% was added to each sequencing library to increase diversity. For the original study's pipeline: bcl2fastq converted raw reads to FASTQ, and Demultiplexor demultiplexed the reads by dual indices. V and J genes were assigned by Decombinator through tag matching, with a single base-pair mismatch permitted. Collapsinator used UMIs to correct both sequencing errors and frequency errors arising from PCR heterogeneity. CDR3Translator converted Decombinator identifiers into nucleotide sequence, translated that sequence into amino acids, and extracted CDR3 based on C- and N-terminal motifs. A cluster of KT2 sequences sharing one unique molecular identifier was counted as one distinct KT2 TCR. TCRdb trimmed the raw reads at Q25, called clones with MiXCR and kept productive beta chains. Every CDR3 protein is listed once, alongside the most common genes and DNA of its rows. It is TCRdb's table, rather than the study itself, that gives the V and J calls and clone size. Counted in this sample were around 56,000 distinct CDR3 sequences; roughly an eighth of them appeared once. Around a tenth of the sample lies in the top ten.

Details on this clonotype: No antigen is known for it. No much larger clonotype is one base removed from it; base qualities were not supplied.

The sequence derives from a human donor. This receptor chain uses TRBV11-3 and TRBJ2-7; 8 nucleotides in the junction match TRBD1. The sequencing sample was made of PBMCs spiked with cells of the T cell clone KT2. The encoded CDR3 is CASSATGGYEQYF. The DNA reads TGTGCCAGCAGCGCAACAGGGGGCTACGAGCAGTACTTC. Reference TRBV11-3 and TRBJ2-7 proteins supply the regions before and after the CDR3; the full variable domain is: EAGVVQSPRYKIIEKKQPVAFWCNPISGHNTLYWYLQNLGQGPELLIRYENEEAVDDSQLPKDRFSAERLKGVDSTLKIQPAELGDSAVYLCASSATGGYEQYFGPGTRLTVT.